This T cell receptor (beta chain) was documented in a study of cytomegalovirus exposure and HLA in healthy donors. Unmatched junction bases numbered 5, after V lost 4 bases and J lost 7 bases. This CDR3 comprises 15 residues. Germline CDR1 SGHRS, CDR2 YFSETQ. Notes on this clone: Its antigen is unidentified.

Amplification used 60 Vbeta primers and 13 Jbeta primers. The protocol was immunoSEQ multiplex PCR, while the TCRdb copy is restricted to in-frame clones and leaves out a portion. The sample includes some 130,000 clones, around 80% seen only once; the top ten take around 1.2%. Overall study findings and caveats: What TCR beta sequences reportedly achieved was accurate prediction of HLA-A and HLA-B alleles in most subjects. According to an earlier analysis, most TCR beta V segments yielded productive rearrangements about 87% or about 30% of the time. TCR beta chains numbering more than 150 were designated cytomegalovirus-associated.

The J gene is TRBJ2-1, the V gene TRBV5-1; 13 nucleotides match TRBD2. The TCR comes from a male donor in good health and CMV-seropositive. The sample was PBMCs. The CDR3: CASSPGTSGNNEQFF. In nucleotides, the CDR3 is TGCGCCAGCAGCCCAGGGACTAGCGGGAATAATGAGCAGTTCTTC.